This is a list of T cell receptor beta chains from one sample in a study of CD8+ T cells in alopecia areata. Assay used: immunoSEQ multiplex PCR; TCRdb lists only in-frame clones, some missing. The table lists some 130,000 clones, 50% to 65% of them singletons, with about a sixth in the top ten. Sample: CD8+ T cells sorted from blood, taken at week 4, from a patient treated with tofacitinib. The receptors shown here come from a human donor with alopecia areata. The CDR3 runs from the conserved cysteine through the conserved F or W. The order of the fields is D gene, J gene, clone size, V gene, CDR3 protein, CDR3 DNA. The D gene is left open where the match is weak. Size values are once, few and many counts, or a class for expanded clones, and some rows have none.

D gene: .
J gene: TRBJ1-5
clone size: few
V gene: TRBV12-5
CDR3 protein: CASAGVEFNQPQHF
CDR3 DNA: TGTGCTAGTGCCGGGGTGGAGTTTAATCAGCCCCAGCATTTT

D gene: .
J gene: TRBJ2-1
clone size: .
V gene: TRBV15
CDR3 protein: CATSTGPGHQSPTTSNEQFF
CDR3 DNA: TGTGCCACCAGCACAGGTCCGGGACACCAGTCCCCAACAACAAGTAATGAGCAGTTCTTC

D gene: .
J gene: TRBJ1-1
clone size: .
V gene: TRBV27
CDR3 protein: CASSTQGAATEAFF
CDR3 DNA: TGTGCCAGCAGTACCCAGGGCGCGGCCACTGAAGCTTTCTTT

D gene: TRBD1
J gene: TRBJ2-7
clone size: .
V gene: TRBV11-2
CDR3 protein: CASSLRQGREEQYF
CDR3 DNA: TGTGCCAGCAGCTTGAGACAGGGGCGTGAAGAGCAGTACTTC

D gene: TRBD2
J gene: TRBJ2-2
clone size: few
V gene: TRBV13
CDR3 protein: CASSSSGTSGATGELFF
CDR3 DNA: TGTGCCAGCAGCTCCTCCGGGACTAGCGGGGCCACCGGGGAGCTGTTTTTT

D gene: .
J gene: TRBJ1-5
clone size: few
V gene: TRBV19
CDR3 protein: CASKSGEGNQPQHF
CDR3 DNA: TGTGCCAGTAAATCGGGTGAAGGCAATCAGCCCCAGCATTTT

D gene: .
J gene: TRBJ1-2
clone size: few
V gene: TRBV29-1
CDR3 protein: CSVETRGGAHYGYTF
CDR3 DNA: TGCAGCGTTGAAACGAGGGGGGGCGCCCACTATGGCTACACCTTC

D gene: .
J gene: TRBJ1-5
clone size: once
V gene: TRBV5-6
CDR3 protein: CASSFGSENQPQHF
CDR3 DNA: TGTGCCAGCAGCTTCGGCAGCGAGAATCAGCCCCAGCATTTT

D gene: TRBD1
J gene: TRBJ2-7
clone size: .
V gene: TRBV13
CDR3 protein: CASSGRDRGYEQYF
CDR3 DNA: TGTGCCAGCAGCGGACGGGACAGGGGATACGAGCAGTACTTC

D gene: .
J gene: TRBJ2-5
clone size: .
V gene: TRBV4-3
CDR3 protein: CASSQVNGNQETQYF
CDR3 DNA: TGCGCCAGCAGCCAAGTGAACGGAAATCAAGAGACCCAGTACTTC

D gene: .
J gene: TRBJ2-2
clone size: .
V gene: TRBV19
CDR3 protein: CASSDGELFF
CDR3 DNA: TGTGCCAGTTCAGACGGGGAGCTGTTTTTT

D gene: .
J gene: TRBJ2-5
clone size: few
V gene: TRBV2
CDR3 protein: CASSAGRDPGTQYF
CDR3 DNA: TGTGCCAGCAGTGCAGGAAGGGATCCAGGGACCCAGTACTTC

D gene: TRBD1
J gene: TRBJ2-2
clone size: few
V gene: TRBV30
CDR3 protein: CAWNVWDRGTGELFF
CDR3 DNA: TGTGCCTGGAATGTGTGGGACAGGGGCACCGGGGAGCTGTTTTTT

D gene: TRBD2
J gene: TRBJ2-3
clone size: .
V gene: TRBV4-2
CDR3 protein: CASSQVGVAGGRTDTQYF
CDR3 DNA: TGTGCCAGCAGCCAAGTCGGGGTCGCGGGGGGCCGCACAGATACGCAGTATTTT

D gene: .
J gene: TRBJ1-2
clone size: few
V gene: TRBV6-5
CDR3 protein: CASSPGVMWGYTF
CDR3 DNA: TGTGCCAGCAGTCCGGGGGTAATGTGGGGCTACACCTTC

D gene: .
J gene: TRBJ1-5
clone size: few
V gene: TRBV27
CDR3 protein: CASSSGGPPNQPQHF
CDR3 DNA: TGTGCCAGCAGTTCGGGGGGGCCGCCTAATCAGCCCCAGCATTTT

D gene: .
J gene: TRBJ2-3
clone size: .
V gene: TRBV29-1
CDR3 protein: CSVEAGWGSTDTQYF
CDR3 DNA: TGCAGCGTTGAAGCGGGGTGGGGAAGCACAGATACGCAGTATTTT

D gene: TRBD1
J gene: TRBJ1-4
clone size: .
V gene: TRBV9
CDR3 protein: CASSTGTVTNEKLFF
CDR3 DNA: TGTGCCAGCAGCACCGGGACAGTAACTAATGAAAAACTGTTTTTT

D gene: .
J gene: TRBJ2-5
clone size: .
V gene: TRBV29-1
CDR3 protein: CSVEDGLPEETQYF
CDR3 DNA: TGCAGCGTTGAAGATGGACTGCCGGAAGAGACCCAGTACTTC

D gene: .
J gene: TRBJ2-7
clone size: few
V gene: TRBV12-5
CDR3 protein: CASGLSARNHEQYF
CDR3 DNA: TGTGCTAGTGGTTTGTCCGCGAGGAACCACGAGCAGTACTTC

D gene: .
J gene: TRBJ2-2
clone size: few
V gene: TRBV4-2
CDR3 protein: CASSLGFSTTGELFF
CDR3 DNA: TGTGCCAGCAGCCTTGGGTTTTCAACCACCGGGGAGCTGTTTTTT

D gene: .
J gene: TRBJ2-4
clone size: .
V gene: TRBV6-5
CDR3 protein: CASSYLGVAKNIQYF
CDR3 DNA: TGTGCCAGCAGTTACTTGGGGGTAGCCAAAAACATTCAGTACTTC

D gene: .
J gene: TRBJ1-5
clone size: few
V gene: TRBV27
CDR3 protein: CASSLQALQPQHF
CDR3 DNA: TGTGCCAGCAGTTTGCAGGCGTTACAGCCCCAGCATTTT

D gene: TRBD1
J gene: TRBJ2-3
clone size: few
V gene: TRBV10-3
CDR3 protein: CASTGTEPTDTQYF
CDR3 DNA: TGTGCCTCGACCGGGACAGAACCAACAGATACGCAGTATTTT

D gene: TRBD1
J gene: TRBJ1-2
clone size: once
V gene: TRBV27
CDR3 protein: CASSPRQGMNYGYTF
CDR3 DNA: TGTGCCAGCAGTCCAAGACAGGGGATGAACTATGGCTACACCTTC

D gene: .
J gene: TRBJ2-3
clone size: few
V gene: TRBV29-1
CDR3 protein: CSVAGSTDTQYF
CDR3 DNA: TGCAGCGTTGCCGGGAGCACAGATACGCAGTATTTT

D gene: TRBD1
J gene: TRBJ2-3
clone size: .
V gene: TRBV4-1
CDR3 protein: CASSQAVTGEADTQYF
CDR3 DNA: TGCGCCAGCAGCCAAGCGGTGACAGGGGAAGCAGATACGCAGTATTTT

D gene: .
J gene: TRBJ2-7
clone size: few
V gene: TRBV13
CDR3 protein: CASSSTDGDSYEQYF
CDR3 DNA: TGTGCCAGCAGCTCCACGGACGGGGATTCCTACGAGCAGTACTTC

D gene: TRBD1
J gene: TRBJ2-7
clone size: few
V gene: TRBV7-2
CDR3 protein: CASSSPGDRGRGEQYF
CDR3 DNA: TGTGCCAGCAGTTCTCCTGGGGACAGGGGCCGGGGCGAGCAGTACTTC

D gene: TRBD1
J gene: TRBJ2-7
clone size: .
V gene: TRBV29-1
CDR3 protein: CSVEQGAHYEQYF
CDR3 DNA: TGCAGCGTTGAGCAGGGGGCCCACTACGAGCAGTACTTC

D gene: .
J gene: TRBJ1-5
clone size: .
V gene: TRBV30
CDR3 protein: CAWSVTGYFNQPQHF
CDR3 DNA: TGTGCCTGGAGTGTTACGGGGTATTTCAATCAGCCCCAGCATTTT

D gene: .
J gene: TRBJ1-1
clone size: few
V gene: TRBV9
CDR3 protein: CASSEQGNTEAFF
CDR3 DNA: TGTGCCAGCAGCGAACAGGGGAACACTGAAGCTTTCTTT

D gene: .
J gene: TRBJ2-7
clone size: .
V gene: TRBV27
CDR3 protein: CASSTISGTEQYF
CDR3 DNA: TGTGCCAGCAGTACCATTTCAGGAACCGAGCAGTACTTC

D gene: .
J gene: TRBJ2-1
clone size: .
V gene: TRBV15
CDR3 protein: CATSRVGVEQFF
CDR3 DNA: TGTGCCACCAGCAGAGTTGGCGTGGAGCAGTTCTTC

D gene: TRBD1
J gene: TRBJ2-5
clone size: .
V gene: TRBV29-1
CDR3 protein: CSVEGGFVKTGRAETQYF
CDR3 DNA: TGCAGCGTTGAAGGTGGTTTCGTTAAGACAGGGCGAGCGGAGACCCAGTACTTC

D gene: .
J gene: TRBJ1-1
clone size: .
V gene: TRBV1
CDR3 protein: CTSSRTGGGPRQTFF
CDR3 DNA: TGCACCAGCAGCCGGACAGGGGGCGGCCCCAGACAGACTTTCTTT

D gene: .
J gene: TRBJ2-7
clone size: few
V gene: TRBV5-6
CDR3 protein: CASSFGQDPYEQYF
CDR3 DNA: TGTGCCAGCAGCTTCGGCCAAGACCCATACGAGCAGTACTTC

D gene: .
J gene: TRBJ1-2
clone size: .
V gene: TRBV29-1
CDR3 protein: CSVEDTRALNYGYTF
CDR3 DNA: TGCAGCGTTGAAGATACCAGGGCATTGAACTATGGCTACACCTTC

D gene: .
J gene: TRBJ2-7
clone size: few
V gene: TRBV11-2
CDR3 protein: CASSFAPSYEQYF
CDR3 DNA: TGTGCCAGCAGCTTCGCGCCATCCTACGAGCAGTACTTC

D gene: .
J gene: TRBJ2-7
clone size: few
V gene: TRBV30
CDR3 protein: CAWSVRVGVGSEQYF
CDR3 DNA: TGTGCCTGGAGTGTAAGGGTGGGCGTAGGGTCCGAGCAGTACTTC

D gene: .
J gene: TRBJ2-2
clone size: .
V gene: TRBV29-1
CDR3 protein: CSVEVEERGGELFF
CDR3 DNA: TGCAGCGTTGAAGTGGAGGAAAGAGGCGGGGAGCTGTTTTTT

D gene: .
J gene: TRBJ1-2
clone size: once
V gene: TRBV13
CDR3 protein: CASSATLVGYGYTF
CDR3 DNA: TGTGCCAGCAGCGCCACCTTAGTGGGATATGGCTACACCTTC

D gene: .
J gene: TRBJ2-1
clone size: .
V gene: TRBV4-3
CDR3 protein: CASSQDPPSAEGNEQFF
CDR3 DNA: TGCGCCAGCAGCCAAGATCCTCCAAGCGCTGAGGGCAATGAGCAGTTCTTC

D gene: TRBD2
J gene: TRBJ2-1
clone size: .
V gene: TRBV25-1
CDR3 protein: CASSYRGAGGNEQFF
CDR3 DNA: TGTGCCAGCAGTTATCGAGGAGCGGGGGGGAATGAGCAGTTCTTC

D gene: TRBD2
J gene: TRBJ2-3
clone size: .
V gene: TRBV5-6
CDR3 protein: CASSLGLAGARGTDTQYF
CDR3 DNA: TGTGCCAGCAGCTTGGGATTAGCGGGGGCCCGCGGAACAGATACGCAGTATTTT

D gene: TRBD2
J gene: TRBJ2-5
clone size: once
V gene: TRBV19
CDR3 protein: CASRSGTLAGLQETQYF
CDR3 DNA: TGTGCCAGTAGATCTGGGACCTTAGCGGGTTTACAAGAGACCCAGTACTTC

D gene: .
J gene: TRBJ2-7
clone size: .
V gene: TRBV14
CDR3 protein: CASSQDQYEQYF
CDR3 DNA: TGTGCCAGCAGCCAAGATCAATACGAGCAGTACTTC

D gene: .
J gene: TRBJ2-5
clone size: .
V gene: TRBV5-4
CDR3 protein: CASSFQSHQETQYF
CDR3 DNA: TGTGCCAGCAGCTTTCAGAGCCACCAAGAGACCCAGTACTTC

D gene: .
J gene: TRBJ2-1
clone size: once
V gene: TRBV9
CDR3 protein: CASSPLWDADEQFF
CDR3 DNA: TGTGCCAGCAGCCCCCTGTGGGACGCCGATGAGCAGTTCTTC